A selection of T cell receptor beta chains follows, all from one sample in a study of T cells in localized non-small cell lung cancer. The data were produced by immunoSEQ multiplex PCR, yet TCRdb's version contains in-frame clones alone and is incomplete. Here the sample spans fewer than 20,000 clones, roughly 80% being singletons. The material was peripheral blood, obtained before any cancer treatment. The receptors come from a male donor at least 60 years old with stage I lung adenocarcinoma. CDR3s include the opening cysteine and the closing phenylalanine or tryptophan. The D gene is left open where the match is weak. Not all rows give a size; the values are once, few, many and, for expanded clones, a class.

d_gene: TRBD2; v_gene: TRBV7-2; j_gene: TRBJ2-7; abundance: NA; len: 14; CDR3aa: CASLVAGGATEQYF; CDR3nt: TGTGCCAGCCTTGTAGCGGGAGGCGCGACGGAGCAGTACTTC
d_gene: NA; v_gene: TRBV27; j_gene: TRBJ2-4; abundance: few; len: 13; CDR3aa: CASSLSGGNIQYF; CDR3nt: TGTGCCAGCAGTTTATCCGGTGGAAACATTCAGTACTTC
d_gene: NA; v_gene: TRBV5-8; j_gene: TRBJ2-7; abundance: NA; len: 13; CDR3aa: CASSRSGYYEQYF; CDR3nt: TGTGCCAGCAGCCGGAGCGGTTACTACGAGCAGTACTTC
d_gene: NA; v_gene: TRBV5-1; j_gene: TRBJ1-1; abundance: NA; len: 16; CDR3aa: CASTSGIIVSRTEAFF; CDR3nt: TGCGCCAGCACATCAGGGATTATTGTGAGTAGGACTGAAGCTTTCTTT
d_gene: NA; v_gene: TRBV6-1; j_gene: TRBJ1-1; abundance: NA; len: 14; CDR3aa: CASSPNRENTEAFF; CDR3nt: TGTGCCAGCAGTCCTAACAGGGAGAACACTGAAGCTTTCTTT
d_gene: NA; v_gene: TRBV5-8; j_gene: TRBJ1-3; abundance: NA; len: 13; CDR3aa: CASSFSTGNTIYF; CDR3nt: TGTGCCAGCAGCTTCAGTACTGGAAACACCATATATTTT
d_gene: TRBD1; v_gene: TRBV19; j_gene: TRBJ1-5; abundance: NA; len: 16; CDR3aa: CASSGTGPLSNQPQHF; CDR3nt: TGTGCCAGTAGCGGGACAGGGCCTCTTAGCAATCAGCCCCAGCATTTT
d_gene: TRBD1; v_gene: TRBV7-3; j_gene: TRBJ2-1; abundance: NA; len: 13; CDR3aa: CASSSLDRGEQFF; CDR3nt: TGTGCCAGCAGCTCCCTGGACAGGGGTGAGCAGTTCTTC
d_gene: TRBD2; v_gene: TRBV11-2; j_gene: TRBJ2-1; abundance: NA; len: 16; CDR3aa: CASRVRGAGGPNEQFF; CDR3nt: TGTGCCAGCAGGGTCCGGGGGGCGGGAGGGCCAAATGAGCAGTTCTTC
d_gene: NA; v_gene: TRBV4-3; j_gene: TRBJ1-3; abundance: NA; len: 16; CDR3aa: CASSQGRGSSGNTIYF; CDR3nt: TGCGCCAGCAGCCAAGGGCGGGGGAGCTCTGGAAACACCATATATTTT
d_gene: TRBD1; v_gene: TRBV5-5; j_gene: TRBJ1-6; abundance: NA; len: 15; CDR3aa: CASSLGQGSNSPLHF; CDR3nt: TGTGCCAGCAGCTTGGGACAGGGAAGTAATTCACCCCTCCACTTT
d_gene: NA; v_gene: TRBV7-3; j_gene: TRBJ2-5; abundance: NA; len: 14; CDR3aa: CASRRRSGEETQYF; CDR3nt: TGTGCCAGCAGGCGAAGATCCGGCGAAGAGACCCAGTACTTC
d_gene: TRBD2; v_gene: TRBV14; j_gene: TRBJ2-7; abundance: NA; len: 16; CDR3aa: CASSQDMASGTYEQYF; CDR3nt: TGTGCCAGCAGCCAAGATATGGCTAGCGGGACCTACGAGCAGTACTTC
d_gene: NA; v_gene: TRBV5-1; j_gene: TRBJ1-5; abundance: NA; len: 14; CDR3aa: CASSLETGNQPQHF; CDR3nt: TGCGCCAGCAGCTTGGAGACTGGCAATCAGCCCCAGCATTTT
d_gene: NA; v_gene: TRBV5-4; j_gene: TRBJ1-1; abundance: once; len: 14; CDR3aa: CASSSGQATLEAFF; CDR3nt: TGTGCCAGCAGCTCGGGACAAGCTACCCTTGAAGCTTTCTTT
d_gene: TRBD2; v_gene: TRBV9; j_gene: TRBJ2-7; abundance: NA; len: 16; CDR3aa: CASSARTSGYTYEQYF; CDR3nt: TGTGCCAGCAGCGCCCGGACTAGCGGTTATACCTACGAGCAGTACTTC
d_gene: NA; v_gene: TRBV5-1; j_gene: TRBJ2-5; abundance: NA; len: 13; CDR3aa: CASSLALQETQYF; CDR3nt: TGCGCCAGCAGCTTGGCCCTCCAAGAGACCCAGTACTTC
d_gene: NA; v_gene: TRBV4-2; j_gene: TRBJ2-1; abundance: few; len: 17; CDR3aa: CASSQDQQREIYNEQFF; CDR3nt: TGTGCCAGCAGCCAAGATCAACAGCGAGAGATCTACAATGAGCAGTTCTTC
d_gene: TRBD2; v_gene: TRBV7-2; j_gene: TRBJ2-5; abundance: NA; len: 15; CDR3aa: CASSLGGLLQETQYF; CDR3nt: TGTGCCAGCAGCTTAGGGGGACTACTACAAGAGACCCAGTACTTC
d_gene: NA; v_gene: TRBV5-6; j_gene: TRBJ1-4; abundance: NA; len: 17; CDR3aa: CASSSQSYRATNEKLFF; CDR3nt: TGTGCCAGCAGCTCCCAGAGCTACAGAGCAACTAATGAAAAACTGTTTTTT
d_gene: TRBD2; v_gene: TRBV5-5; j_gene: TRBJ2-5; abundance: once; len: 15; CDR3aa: CASSLAPSGSETQYF; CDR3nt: TGTGCCAGCAGCTTGGCACCTAGCGGGAGTGAGACCCAGTACTTC
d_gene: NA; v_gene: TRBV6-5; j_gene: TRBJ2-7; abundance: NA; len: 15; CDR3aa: CASRRTGEGGYEQYF; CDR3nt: TGTGCCAGCAGAAGGACAGGCGAGGGGGGCTACGAGCAGTACTTC
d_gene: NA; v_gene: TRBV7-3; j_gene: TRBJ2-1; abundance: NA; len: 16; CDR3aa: CASSPSRLAHYNEQFF; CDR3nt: TGTGCCAGCAGCCCGTCGCGGTTGGCACACTACAATGAGCAGTTCTTC
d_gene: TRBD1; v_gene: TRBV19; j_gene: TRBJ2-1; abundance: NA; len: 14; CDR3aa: CASTWDRESSEQFF; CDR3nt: TGTGCCAGTACCTGGGACAGGGAGAGCTCTGAGCAGTTCTTC
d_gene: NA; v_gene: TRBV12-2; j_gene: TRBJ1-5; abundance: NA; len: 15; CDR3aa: CASRLQGGTSQPQHF; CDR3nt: TGTGCAAGTCGATTACAGGGAGGGACAAGTCAGCCCCAGCATTTT
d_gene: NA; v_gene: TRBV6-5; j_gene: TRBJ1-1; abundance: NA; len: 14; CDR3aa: CASSYSPTNTEAFF; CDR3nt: TGTGCCAGCAGTTACTCGCCTACGAACACTGAAGCTTTCTTT
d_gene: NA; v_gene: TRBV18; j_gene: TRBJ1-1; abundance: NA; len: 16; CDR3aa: CASSPSRPAKGPEAFF; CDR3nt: TGTGCCAGCTCACCATCCCGGCCGGCAAAGGGACCTGAAGCTTTCTTT
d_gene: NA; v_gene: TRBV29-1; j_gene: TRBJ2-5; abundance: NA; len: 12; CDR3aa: CSVEAGQETQYF; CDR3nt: TGCAGCGTTGAAGCCGGACAAGAGACCCAGTACTTC
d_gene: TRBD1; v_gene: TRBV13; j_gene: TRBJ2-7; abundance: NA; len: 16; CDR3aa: CASSSGQVLEYYEQYF; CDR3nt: TGTGCCAGCAGCTCCGGACAGGTTCTAGAGTACTACGAGCAGTACTTC
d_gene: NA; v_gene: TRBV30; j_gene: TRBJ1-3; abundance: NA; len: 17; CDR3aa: CAWTPREHTLSGNTIYF; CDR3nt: TGTGCCTGGACCCCAAGGGAACACACCCTCTCTGGAAACACCATATATTTT
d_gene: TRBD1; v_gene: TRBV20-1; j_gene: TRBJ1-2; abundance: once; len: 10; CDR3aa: CSAEDRGYTF; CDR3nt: TGCAGTGCTGAGGACAGGGGCTACACCTTC
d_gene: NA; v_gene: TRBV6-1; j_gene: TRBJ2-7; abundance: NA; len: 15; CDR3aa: CASSPGVVQSYEQYF; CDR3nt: TGTGCCAGCAGCCCTGGGGTCGTTCAGTCCTACGAGCAGTACTTC
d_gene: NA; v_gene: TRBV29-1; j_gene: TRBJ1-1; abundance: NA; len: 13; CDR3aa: CSVGGDYNTEAFF; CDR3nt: TGCAGCGTTGGTGGGGACTACAACACTGAAGCTTTCTTT
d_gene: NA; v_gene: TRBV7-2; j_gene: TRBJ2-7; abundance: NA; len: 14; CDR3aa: CASSMDPSSYEQYF; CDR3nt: TGTGCCAGCAGCATGGACCCGAGCTCCTACGAGCAGTACTTC
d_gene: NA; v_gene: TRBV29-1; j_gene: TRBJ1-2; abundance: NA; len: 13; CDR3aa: CSARQAYNYGYTF; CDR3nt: TGCAGCGCCAGACAGGCGTACAACTATGGCTACACCTTC
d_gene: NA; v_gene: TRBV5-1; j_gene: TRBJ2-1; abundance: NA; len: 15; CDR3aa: CASSLDGVANNEQFF; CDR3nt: TGCGCCAGCAGCTTGGATGGGGTAGCCAACAATGAGCAGTTCTTC
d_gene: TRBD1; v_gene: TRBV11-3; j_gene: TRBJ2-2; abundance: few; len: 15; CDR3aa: CASSPGQGHTGELFF; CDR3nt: TGTGCCAGCAGTCCCGGACAGGGGCACACCGGGGAGCTGTTTTTT
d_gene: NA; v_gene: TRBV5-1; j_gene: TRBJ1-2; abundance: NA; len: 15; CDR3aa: CASSLWPRLNYGYTF; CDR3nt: TGCGCCAGCAGCTTGTGGCCCAGACTCAACTATGGCTACACCTTC
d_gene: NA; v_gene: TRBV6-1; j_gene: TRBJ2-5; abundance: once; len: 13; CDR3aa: CASSEGLQETQYF; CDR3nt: TGTGCCAGCAGTGAAGGGCTACAAGAGACCCAGTACTTC
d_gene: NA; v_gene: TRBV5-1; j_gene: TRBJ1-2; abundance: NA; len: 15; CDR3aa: CASSLARGSTYGYTF; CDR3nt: TGCGCCAGCAGCTTGGCGAGGGGTTCTACTTATGGCTACACCTTC
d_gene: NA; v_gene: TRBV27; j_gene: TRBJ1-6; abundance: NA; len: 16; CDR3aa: CASSLSGLEYNSPLHF; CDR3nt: TGTGCCAGCAGTTTATCGGGGTTAGAGTATAATTCACCCCTCCACTTT
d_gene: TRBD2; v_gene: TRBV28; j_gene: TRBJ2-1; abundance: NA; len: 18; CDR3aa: CASSFLDRRLAGYNEQFF; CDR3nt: TGTGCCAGCAGTTTCCTGGACAGACGACTAGCGGGGTACAATGAGCAGTTCTTC
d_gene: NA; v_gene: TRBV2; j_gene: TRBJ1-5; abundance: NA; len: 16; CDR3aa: CASSELGRARGQPQHF; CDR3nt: TGTGCCAGCAGTGAGCTGGGCAGGGCGAGGGGTCAGCCCCAGCATTTT
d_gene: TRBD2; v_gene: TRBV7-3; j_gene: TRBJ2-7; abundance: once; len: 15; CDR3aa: CASSLGLAGPYEQYF; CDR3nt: TGTGCCAGCAGCTTAGGCCTAGCGGGGCCCTACGAGCAGTACTTC
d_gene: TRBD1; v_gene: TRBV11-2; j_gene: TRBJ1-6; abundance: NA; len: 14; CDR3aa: CASRSGGENSPLHF; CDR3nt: TGTGCCAGCAGGTCAGGGGGCGAGAATTCACCCCTCCACTTT
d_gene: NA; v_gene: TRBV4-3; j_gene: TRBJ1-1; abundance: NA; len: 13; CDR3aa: CASSRGQNTEAFF; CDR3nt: TGCGCCAGCAGCCGGGGACAAAACACTGAAGCTTTCTTT
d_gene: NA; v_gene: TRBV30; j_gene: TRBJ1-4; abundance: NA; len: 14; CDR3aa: CAWRCGGAGEKLFF; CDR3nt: TGTGCCTGGCGGTGCGGGGGGGCTGGGGAAAAACTGTTTTTT
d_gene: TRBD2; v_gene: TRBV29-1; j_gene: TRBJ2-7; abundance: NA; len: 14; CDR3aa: CSVQHTSGSSEQYF; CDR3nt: TGCAGCGTCCAGCACACTAGCGGGAGTTCCGAGCAGTACTTC
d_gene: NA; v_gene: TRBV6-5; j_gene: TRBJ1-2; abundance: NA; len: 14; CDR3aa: CASSERGEAYGYTF; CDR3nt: TGTGCCAGCAGCGAGCGCGGGGAGGCCTATGGCTACACCTTC
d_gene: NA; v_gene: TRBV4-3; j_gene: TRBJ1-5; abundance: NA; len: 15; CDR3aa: CASSQDRWGDQPQHF; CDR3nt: TGCGCCAGCAGCCAAGATAGGTGGGGGGATCAGCCCCAGCATTTT
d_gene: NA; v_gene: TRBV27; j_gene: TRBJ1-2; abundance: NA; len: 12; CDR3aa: CATGGGRGGYTF; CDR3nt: TGTGCCACCGGGGGGGGGCGAGGAGGCTACACCTTC
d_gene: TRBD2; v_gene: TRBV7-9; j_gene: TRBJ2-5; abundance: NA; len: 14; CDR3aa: CASSNSGGAETQYF; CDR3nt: TGTGCCAGCAGTAATAGCGGGGGGGCAGAGACCCAGTACTTC
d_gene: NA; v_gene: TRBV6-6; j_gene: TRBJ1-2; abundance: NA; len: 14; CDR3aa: CASSPSRGGRGYTF; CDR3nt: TGTGCCAGCAGTCCCTCCCGGGGGGGTAGGGGCTACACCTTC
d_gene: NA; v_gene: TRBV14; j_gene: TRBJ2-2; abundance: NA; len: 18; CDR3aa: CASSQDSGRGQDTGELFF; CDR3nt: TGTGCCAGCAGCCAAGATTCGGGGCGGGGGCAAGACACCGGGGAGCTGTTTTTT
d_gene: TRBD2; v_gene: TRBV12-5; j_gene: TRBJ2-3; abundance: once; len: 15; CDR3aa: CASGLGTSGIDTQYF; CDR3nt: TGTGCTAGTGGTTTGGGGACTAGCGGTATAGATACGCAGTATTTT